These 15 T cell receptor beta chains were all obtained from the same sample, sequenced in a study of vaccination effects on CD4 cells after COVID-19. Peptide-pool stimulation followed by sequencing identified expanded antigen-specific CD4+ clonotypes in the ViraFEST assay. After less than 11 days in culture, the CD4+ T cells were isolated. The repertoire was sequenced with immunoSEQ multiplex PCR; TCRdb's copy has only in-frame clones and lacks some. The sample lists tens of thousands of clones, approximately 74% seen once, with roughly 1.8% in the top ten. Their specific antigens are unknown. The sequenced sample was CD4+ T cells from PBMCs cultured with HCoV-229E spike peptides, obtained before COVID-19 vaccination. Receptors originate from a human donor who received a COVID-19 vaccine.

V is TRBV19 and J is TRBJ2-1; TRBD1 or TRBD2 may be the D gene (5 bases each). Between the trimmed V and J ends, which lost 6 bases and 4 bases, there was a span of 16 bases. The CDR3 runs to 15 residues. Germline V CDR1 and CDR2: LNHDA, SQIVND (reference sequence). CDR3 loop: CASSISMGTYNEQFF. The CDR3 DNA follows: TGTGCCAGTAGCATTAGTATGGGGACGTACAATGAGCAGTTCTTC.

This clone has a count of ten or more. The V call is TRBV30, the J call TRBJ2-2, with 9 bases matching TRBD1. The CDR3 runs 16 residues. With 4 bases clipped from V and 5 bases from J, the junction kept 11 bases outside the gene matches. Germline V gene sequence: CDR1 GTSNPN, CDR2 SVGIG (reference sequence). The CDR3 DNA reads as TGTGCCTGGATCCCTCCGGGACAGGGTTTTACCGGGGAGCTGTTTTTT. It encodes CAWIPPGQGFTGELFF. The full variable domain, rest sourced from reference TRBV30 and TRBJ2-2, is SQTIHQWPATLVQPVGSPLSLECTVEGTSNPNLYWYRQAAGRGLQLLFYSVGIGQISSEVPQNLSASRPQDRQFILSSKKLLLSDSGFYLCAWIPPGQGFTGELFFGEGSRLTVL.

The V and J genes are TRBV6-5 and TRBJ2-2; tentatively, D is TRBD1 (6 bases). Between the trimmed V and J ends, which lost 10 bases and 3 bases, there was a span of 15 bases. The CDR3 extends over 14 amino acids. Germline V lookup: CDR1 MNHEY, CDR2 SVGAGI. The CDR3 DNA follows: TGTGCCACCCTACCCTGGACAGACACCGGGGAGCTGTTTTTT. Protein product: CATLPWTDTGELFF.

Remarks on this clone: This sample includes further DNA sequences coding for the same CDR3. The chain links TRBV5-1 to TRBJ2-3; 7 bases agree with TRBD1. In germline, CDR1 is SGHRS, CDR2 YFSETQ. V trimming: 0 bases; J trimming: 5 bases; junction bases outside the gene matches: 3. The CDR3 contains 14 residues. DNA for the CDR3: TGCGCCAGCAGCTTGGAGGGGGCGGAAGATACGCAGTATTTT. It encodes CASSLEGAEDTQYF.

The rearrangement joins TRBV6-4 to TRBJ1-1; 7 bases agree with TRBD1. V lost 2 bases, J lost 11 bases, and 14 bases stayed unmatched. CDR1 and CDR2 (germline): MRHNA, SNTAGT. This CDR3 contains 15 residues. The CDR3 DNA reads TGTGCCAGCAGTGACGGAGGGACAGCTAACCGAGGGGCTTTCTTT. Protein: CASSDGGTANRGAFF.

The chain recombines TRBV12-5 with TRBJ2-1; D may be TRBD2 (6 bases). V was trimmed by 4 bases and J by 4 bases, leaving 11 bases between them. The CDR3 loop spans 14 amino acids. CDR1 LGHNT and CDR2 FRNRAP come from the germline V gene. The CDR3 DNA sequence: TGTGCTAGTGGTTCGGACGGGACTTACAATGAGCAGTTCTTC. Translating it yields CASGSDGTYNEQFF.

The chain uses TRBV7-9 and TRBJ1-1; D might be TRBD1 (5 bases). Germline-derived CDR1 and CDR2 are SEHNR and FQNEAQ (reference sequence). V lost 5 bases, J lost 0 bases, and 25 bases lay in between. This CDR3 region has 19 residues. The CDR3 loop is CASSNRGADRLGMNTEAFF. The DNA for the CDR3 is TGTGCCAGCAGCAACCGAGGGGCAGACCGTCTTGGGATGAACACTGAAGCTTTCTTT. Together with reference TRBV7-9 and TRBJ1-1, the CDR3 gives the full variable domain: DTGVSQNPRHKITKRGQNVTFRCDPISEHNRLYWYRQTLGQGPEFLTYFQNEAQLEKSRLLSDRFSAERPKGSFSTLEIQRTEQGDSAMYLCASSNRGADRLGMNTEAFFGQGTRLTVV.

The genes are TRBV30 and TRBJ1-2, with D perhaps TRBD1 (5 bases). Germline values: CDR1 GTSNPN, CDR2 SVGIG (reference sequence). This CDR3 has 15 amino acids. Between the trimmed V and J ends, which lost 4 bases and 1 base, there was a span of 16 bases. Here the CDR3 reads CAWKIAGRDNYGYTF. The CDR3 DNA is TGTGCCTGGAAAATAGCGGGCAGGGATAACTATGGCTACACCTTC.

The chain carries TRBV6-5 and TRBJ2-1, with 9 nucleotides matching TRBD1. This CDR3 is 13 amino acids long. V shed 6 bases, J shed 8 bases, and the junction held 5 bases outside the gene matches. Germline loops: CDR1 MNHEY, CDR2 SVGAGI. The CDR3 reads CASSRDRVDEQFF. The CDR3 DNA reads TGTGCCAGCAGCCGGGACAGGGTGGATGAGCAGTTCTTC.

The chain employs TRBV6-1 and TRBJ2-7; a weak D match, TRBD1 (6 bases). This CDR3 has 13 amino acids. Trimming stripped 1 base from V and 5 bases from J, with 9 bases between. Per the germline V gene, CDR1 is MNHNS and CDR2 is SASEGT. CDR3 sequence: CASSEDRVHEQYV. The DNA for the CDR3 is TGTGCCAGCAGTGAAGACAGGGTACACGAGCAGTACGTC.

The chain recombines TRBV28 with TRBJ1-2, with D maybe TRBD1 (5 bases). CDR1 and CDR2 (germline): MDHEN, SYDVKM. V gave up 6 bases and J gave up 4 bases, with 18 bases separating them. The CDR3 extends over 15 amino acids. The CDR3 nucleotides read TGTGCCAGCAGCCCTTCAAGGGACGGCCGCTATGGCTACACCTTC. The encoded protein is CASSPSRDGRYGYTF.

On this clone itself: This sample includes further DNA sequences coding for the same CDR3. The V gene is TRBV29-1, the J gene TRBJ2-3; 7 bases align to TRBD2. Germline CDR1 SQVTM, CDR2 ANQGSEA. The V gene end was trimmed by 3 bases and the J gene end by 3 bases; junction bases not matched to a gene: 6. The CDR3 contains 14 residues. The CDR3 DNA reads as TGCAGCGTTGATTTCCCGGGGGGAACAGATACGCAGTATTTT. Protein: CSVDFPGGTDTQYF.

CDR3 bases: TGTGCCAGCGCCAGGGAGGGCAATCAGCCCCAGCATTTT. This translates into CASAREGNQPQHF. The genes are TRBV2 and TRBJ1-5, with D perhaps TRBD1 (5 bases). V was cut by 8 bases and J by 2 bases, with 10 bases left in between. CDR1 is SNHLY, CDR2 FYNNEI, per germline. This CDR3 region has 13 residues.

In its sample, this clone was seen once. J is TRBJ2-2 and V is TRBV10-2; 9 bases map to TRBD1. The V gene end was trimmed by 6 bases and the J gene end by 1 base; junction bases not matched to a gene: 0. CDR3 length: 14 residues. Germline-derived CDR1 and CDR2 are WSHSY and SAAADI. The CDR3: CASRDRGNTGELFF. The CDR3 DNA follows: TGCGCCAGCAGGGACAGGGGGAACACCGGGGAGCTGTTTTTT.

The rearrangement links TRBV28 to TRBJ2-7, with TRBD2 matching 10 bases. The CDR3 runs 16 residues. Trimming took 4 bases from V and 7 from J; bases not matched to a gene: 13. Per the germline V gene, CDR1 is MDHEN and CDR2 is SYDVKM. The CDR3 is CASSSSGGPSRGEQYV. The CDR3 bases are TGTGCCAGCAGTTCTAGCGGGGGCCCTAGCCGGGGAGAGCAGTACGTC.